This TCR beta chain stems from a study of response to subunit inactivated influenza vaccine. TCRdb fed the RT-PCR reads into MiXCR, producing one record per CDR3 protein. This table holds some 600,000 distinct CDR3 sequences, around 13% found once. Study outcomes and limitations: The authors put forward the suggestion that each seasonal influenza vaccination may bring in only a limited number of new T cells.

In this sample, this clonotype turned up a few times. Its cognate antigen is unknown. After removal of 5 bases from V and 7 bases from J, the junction contained 8 bases not matched to a gene. Looked up from germline, CDR1 is SEHNR and CDR2 is FQNEAQ (reference sequence). CDR3 length: 13 residues. The source was PBMCs from blood, collected 14 to 15 days before vaccination. The sequence was collected from a man aged 45 to 65 who received an inactivated influenza vaccine. This sequence joins TRBV7-9 and TRBJ2-7; 7 bases line up with TRBD2. In DNA form, the CDR3 reads TGTGCCAGCAGCACGGGGGGAGCTTGGGAGCAGTACTTC. Its protein product is CASSTGGAWEQYF.